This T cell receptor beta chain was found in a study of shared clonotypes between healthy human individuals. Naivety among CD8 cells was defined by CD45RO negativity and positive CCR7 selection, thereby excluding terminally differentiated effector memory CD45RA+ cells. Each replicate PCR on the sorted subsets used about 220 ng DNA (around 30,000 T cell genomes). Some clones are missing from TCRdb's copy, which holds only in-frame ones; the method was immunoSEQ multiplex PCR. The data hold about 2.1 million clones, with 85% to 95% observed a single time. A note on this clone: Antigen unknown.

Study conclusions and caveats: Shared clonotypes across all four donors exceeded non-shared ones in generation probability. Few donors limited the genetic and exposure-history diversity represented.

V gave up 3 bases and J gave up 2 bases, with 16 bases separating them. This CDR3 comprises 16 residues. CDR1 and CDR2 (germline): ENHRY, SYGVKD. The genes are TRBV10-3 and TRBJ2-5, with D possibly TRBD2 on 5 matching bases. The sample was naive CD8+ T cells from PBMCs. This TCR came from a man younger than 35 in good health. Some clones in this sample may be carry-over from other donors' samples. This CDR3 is CAISDPPGVEQETQYF. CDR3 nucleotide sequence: TGTGCCATCAGTGACCCCCCCGGGGTCGAACAAGAGACCCAGTACTTC.